A single sample is the source of the 5 T cell receptor beta chains below, sequenced in a study of radiation and T cells in renal cell carcinoma. Time point described: blood 4 weeks post-SBRT, at nephrectomy. Treatment indicated: 15 Gy SBRT to primary tumor, nephrectomy 4 weeks later. Profiling relied on immunoSEQ multiplex PCR, and the TCRdb table lists in-frame clones only, not all of them. This table holds 50,000 to 65,000 clones, around 80% found once. This material consisted of blood, taken from a patient whose treatment included radiotherapy and nephrectomy. These receptors were collected from a man between 60 and 75 years old with renal cell carcinoma.

This chain connects TRBV2 to TRBJ2-2, with a tentative D call TRBD1 (5 bases). The CDR3 covers 16 residues. The V end was cut by 1 base, the J end by 6 bases, with 15 bases between. From germline, CDR1 is SNHLY and CDR2 FYNNEI. The CDR3 loop is CASSEGGRVKSGELFF. CDR3 nucleotides: TGTGCCAGCAGTGAAGGAGGCAGGGTGAAGTCCGGGGAGCTGTTTTTT.

CDR3 amino acids: CASSGADTQYF. The CDR3 DNA reads TGTGCCAGCAGTGGGGCAGATACGCAGTATTTT. The chain carries TRBV6-6 and TRBJ2-3; D is ambiguous. This CDR3 comprises 11 residues. The V gene lost 5 bases and the J gene lost 4 bases, with 4 bases spanning the gap. CDR1 and CDR2 from the germline V gene are MNHNY and SVGAGI (reference sequence).

The CDR3 protein is CASSFPGPLSGDIQYF. DNA for the CDR3: TGTGCCAGTAGTTTTCCGGGACCCCTAAGCGGGGACATTCAGTACTTC. The V gene is TRBV19, the J gene TRBJ2-4; 7 bases map to TRBD2. The germline V gene has CDR1 LNHDA and CDR2 SQIVND (reference sequence). The CDR3 has 16 residues. The junction had 15 bases not matched to a gene; V was cut back by 5 bases and J by 8 bases.

The chain carries TRBV5-5 and TRBJ1-2; 9 nucleotides match TRBD1. CDR1 and CDR2 (germline): SGHKS, YYEKEE (reference sequence). CDR3 length equals 17 residues. V lost 4 bases to trimming and J lost 8 bases; unmatched junction nucleotides: 18. CDR3 protein: CASSPSSQRTGGDGYTF. Written as DNA, the CDR3 is TGTGCCAGCAGCCCGTCATCACAAAGAACAGGGGGCGACGGCTACACCTTC. The full variable domain, completed using reference TRBV5-5 and TRBJ1-2, is DAGVTQSPTHLIKTRGQQVTLRCSPISGHKSVSWYQQVLGQGPQFIFQYYEKEERGRGNFPDRFSARQFPNYSSELNVNALLLGDSALYLCASSPSSQRTGGDGYTFGSGTRLTVV.

V is TRBV14 and J is TRBJ1-2; TRBD1 might be the D (6 bases). The CDR3 length is 14 residues. CDR1 is SGHDN, CDR2 FVKESK, per germline. V lost 1 base, J lost 4 bases, and 10 bases lay in between. As DNA, the CDR3 is TGTGCCAGCAGCCAAGGGGCAGGGGTCTATGGCTACACCTTC. It yields the protein CASSQGAGVYGYTF.